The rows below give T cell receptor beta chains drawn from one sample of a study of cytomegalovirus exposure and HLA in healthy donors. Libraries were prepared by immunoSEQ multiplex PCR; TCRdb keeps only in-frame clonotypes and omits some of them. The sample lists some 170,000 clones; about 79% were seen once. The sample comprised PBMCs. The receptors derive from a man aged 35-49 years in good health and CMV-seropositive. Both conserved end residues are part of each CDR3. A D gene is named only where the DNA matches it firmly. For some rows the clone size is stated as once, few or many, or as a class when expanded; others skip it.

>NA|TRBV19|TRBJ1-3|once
TGTGCCAGCCTCCCGTCACAGGGTCGAGGAAACACCATATATTTT
CASLPSQGRGNTIYF
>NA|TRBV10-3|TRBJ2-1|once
TGTGCCATGGCGACAGGGAGGAATGAGCAGTTCTTC
CAMATGRNEQFF
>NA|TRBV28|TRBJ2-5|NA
TGTGCCAGCAGGCTATCGGGGAGACAAGAGACCCAGTACTTC
CASRLSGRQETQYF
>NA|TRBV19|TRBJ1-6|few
TGTGCCAGTAGTAAACAGGGTGGTAATTCACCCCTCCACTTT
CASSKQGGNSPLHF
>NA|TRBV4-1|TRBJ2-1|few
TGCGCCAGCAGCCTTAACCCGGCGGGCGTGAATGAGCAGTTCTTC
CASSLNPAGVNEQFF
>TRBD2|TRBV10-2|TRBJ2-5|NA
TGCGCCAGCAGCACATCCGGGACTAGCGGTGGGACCCAGTACTTC
CASSTSGTSGGTQYF
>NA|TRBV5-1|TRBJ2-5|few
TGCGCCAGCAGCTTTATGGGCCCCCAAGAGACCCAGTACTTC
CASSFMGPQETQYF
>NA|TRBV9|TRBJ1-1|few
TGTGCCAGCAGCGCTCAGGGGAACACTGAAGCTTTCTTT
CASSAQGNTEAFF
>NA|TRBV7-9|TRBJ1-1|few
TGTGCCAGCATCCTATCCGGCGGGAACACTGAAGCTTTCTTT
CASILSGGNTEAFF
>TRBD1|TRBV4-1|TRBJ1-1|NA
TGCGCCAGCAGCCAGAGGACAGGGGGCCTGAACACTGGAGCTTTCTTT
CASSQRTGGLNTGAFF
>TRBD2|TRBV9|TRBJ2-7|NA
TGTGCCAGCATCCCTCCACTAGTTGCGGGTTGGCGGGAGAAGGGCGAGCAGTACTTC
CASIPPLVAGWREKGEQYF
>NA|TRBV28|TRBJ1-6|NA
TGTGCCAGCAGTCCCCCCGGGAATAATGTTTCACCCCTCCACTTT
CASSPPGNNVSPLHF
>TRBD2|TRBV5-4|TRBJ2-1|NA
TGTGCCAGCAGCTTGATGGCGGGAGGGGGCAATGAGCAGTTCTTC
CASSLMAGGGNEQFF
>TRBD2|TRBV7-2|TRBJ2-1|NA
TGTGCCAGCAGCTTAGGGCTAGCGGGAGGGCGGTGGGGTGAGCAGTTCTTC
CASSLGLAGGRWGEQFF
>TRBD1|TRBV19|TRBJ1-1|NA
TGTGCCAGTAGCCTACAGGGGGCGAGCACTGAAGCTTTCTTT
CASSLQGASTEAFF
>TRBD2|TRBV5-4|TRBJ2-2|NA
TGTGCCAGCAGCCAAGCTGGCGGGAGTGGCACCGGGGAGCTGTTTTTT
CASSQAGGSGTGELFF
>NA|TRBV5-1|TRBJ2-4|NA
TGCGCCAGCAGCCCCCGGGGGGCGGGAGTTGTAAACATTCAGTACTTC
CASSPRGAGVVNIQYF
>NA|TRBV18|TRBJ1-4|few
TGTGCCAGCTCACCAATGGAAAGGGGTGAAAAACTGTTTTTT
CASSPMERGEKLFF